This T cell receptor (beta chain) is from a study of cytomegalovirus exposure and HLA in healthy donors. PCR amplification relied on 60 Vbeta primers (plus 13 Jbeta primers). Some clones are missing from TCRdb's copy, which holds only in-frame ones; the method was immunoSEQ multiplex PCR. The table shows approximately 100,000 clones, with 65% occurring only once. Germline V gives CDR1 SGHDT, CDR2 YYEEEE. The CDR3 sequence is 16 residues long. J lost 5 bases, V lost 7 bases, and 10 bases had no gene match. Sequences were obtained from PBMCs. The chain joins TRBV5-6 to TRBJ2-1; 12 bases line up with TRBD1. This receptor was identified in a man younger than 45 in good health and CMV-seropositive. This CDR3 reads CASAPRDRGLHNEQFF. DNA of the CDR3: TGTGCCAGCGCCCCACGGGACAGGGGGCTACACAATGAGCAGTTCTTC.